Sequencing of this TCR beta chain was carried out in a study of CD8 T cells in Susac syndrome. The CDR3 is 16 amino acids. With 0 bases clipped from V and 5 bases from J, the junction kept 12 bases outside the gene matches. Per the germline V gene, CDR1 is DFQATT and CDR2 is SNEGSKA (reference sequence). Random hexamers served to reverse transcribe roughly 0.45 to 1 ug RNA. The amplification used immunoSEQ multiplex PCR on TCR beta CDR3; it spanned 54 Vbeta and 13 Jbeta. TCRdb passed the immunoSEQ multiplex PCR reads through MiXCR, listing each CDR3 protein once. The sample comprises some 200,000 distinct CDR3 sequences, roughly 92% of which are singletons, and approximately 0.13% rests with the top ten. Sequencing of TCR beta, carried out with a high-throughput approach, was applied to CD8+ and CD4+ T cells from the blood. The authors negatively isolated CD8+ and CD4+ T cells and FACS-enriched TEMRA cells.

The sample comprised CD8+ T cells from PBMCs. The rearrangement uses TRBV20-1 and TRBJ2-5; 7 bases map to TRBD2. This clonotype originated in a human donor with multiple sclerosis. The CDR3 protein is CSARDPERGNSETQYF. In nucleotides, the CDR3 is TGCAGTGCTAGAGATCCGGAGCGGGGAAATTCGGAGACCCAGTACTTC.